One sample yielded the 29 T cell receptor beta chains listed below, sequenced in a study of cytomegalovirus exposure and HLA in healthy donors. In the PCR, 60 Vbeta and 13 Jbeta primers were used. Libraries were prepared by immunoSEQ multiplex PCR; TCRdb keeps only in-frame clonotypes and omits some of them. Here the sample spans some 100,000 clones, around 73% being singletons. What was sequenced was PBMCs. The source of these receptors is a middle-aged man in good health and CMV-seronegative.

This clone has more than one count but fewer than ten. The chain joins TRBV6-5 to TRBJ1-6; D remains unclear. CDR1 and CDR2 from the germline V gene are MNHEY and SVGAGI. Trimming took 3 bases from V and 6 from J, leaving 12 bases between them. CDR3 length equals 15 residues. The CDR3 reads CASSYSTVANSPLHF. CDR3 DNA sequence: TGTGCCAGCAGTTATTCCACAGTGGCTAATTCACCCCTCCACTTT.

This chain links TRBV28 with TRBJ2-3; 11 bases match TRBD2. CDR1 and CDR2 (germline): MDHEN, SYDVKM. This CDR3 is 15 amino acids long. Germline trimming cut 1 base from V and 10 bases from J; bases unmatched to any gene: 7. The CDR3 DNA reads TGTGCCAGCAGTTTATATGCGACTAGCGGGGACGCGCAGTATTTT. This codes for CASSLYATSGDAQYF. Full variable domain (missing parts from reference TRBV28 and TRBJ2-3): DVKVTQSSRYLVKRTGEKVFLECVQDMDHENMFWYRQDPGLGLRLIYFSYDVKMKEKGDIPEGYSVSREKKERFSLILESASTNQTSMYLCASSLYATSGDAQYFGPGTRLTVL.

As to this clone: A read error may produce the germline difference seen at one junction end. The rearrangement uses TRBV10-3 and TRBJ1-6, with D maybe TRBD1 (6 bases). This CDR3 contains 13 residues. The germline CDR1 and CDR2 sequences are ENHRY and SYGVKD. CDR3 coding DNA: TGTGCCATCAGTGATAGGACAGATTCACCCCTCCCCTTT. It yields the protein CAISDRTDSPLPF.

The rearrangement links TRBV6-5 to TRBJ2-1; a weak D match, TRBD1 (6 bases). Germline V gene lookup returns CDR1 MNHEY and CDR2 SVGAGI. The CDR3 totals 13 residues. V lost 6 bases to trimming and J lost 8 bases, with 14 bases between them. CDR3 sequence (DNA): TGTGCCAGCAGCACCGGACAGTTCCATGAGCAGTTCTTC. This encodes CASSTGQFHEQFF.

This rearrangement joins TRBV5-1 to TRBJ2-1; 11 bases fit TRBD2. This CDR3 contains 16 residues. Per the germline V gene, CDR1 is SGHRS and CDR2 is YFSETQ. J lost 5 bases, V lost 1 base, and 5 bases had no gene match. Here the CDR3 DNA reads TGCGCCAGCAGCTTGAAGATTAGCGGGGGGGACAATGAGCAGTTCTTC. Protein product: CASSLKISGGDNEQFF.

V usage is TRBV5-1 and J usage is TRBJ2-1; no reliable D call. This CDR3 region has 16 residues. The germline V and J ends were trimmed by 0 bases and 6 bases, with 16 bases remaining between them. Per germline, CDR1 SGHRS and CDR2 YFSETQ. The CDR3 bases are TGCGCCAGCAGCTTGGGGCTCCCCCCACCAACCAATGAGCAGTTCTTC. It is translated as CASSLGLPPPTNEQFF. Looking up the rest from reference TRBV5-1 and TRBJ2-1 gives the full variable domain: KAGVTQTPRYLIKTRGQQVTLSCSPISGHRSVSWYQQTPGQGLQFLFEYFSETQRNKGNFPGRFSGRQFSNSRSEMNVSTLELGDSALYLCASSLGLPPPTNEQFFGPGTRLTVL.

V and J are TRBV6-1 and TRBJ2-1, with a tentative D call TRBD1 (7 bases). From germline, CDR1 is MNHNS and CDR2 SASEGT. The ends were cut back, 4 bases at V and 8 bases at J, with 24 bases in the middle. This CDR3 spans 17 amino acids. CDR3 DNA: TGTGCCAGCAGTGGAAGGACAGGCGGAGGGCTTGGAGATGAGCAGTTCTTC. It encodes CASSGRTGGGLGDEQFF.

The genes are TRBV7-2 and TRBJ2-7, with a possible D match to TRBD1 (5 bases). Germline CDR1 SGHTA, CDR2 FQGNSA. This CDR3 region has 15 residues. V gave up 1 base and J gave up 2 bases, with 12 bases separating them. The CDR3 is CASSLEWGSAYEQYF. The CDR3 DNA reads as TGTGCCAGCAGCTTAGAATGGGGCAGCGCCTACGAGCAGTACTTC. Full variable domain (rest looked up from reference TRBV7-2 and TRBJ2-7): GAGVSQSPSNKVTEKGKDVELRCDPISGHTALYWYRQSLGQGLEFLIYFQGNSAPDKSGLPSDRFSAERTGGSVSTLTIQRTQQEDSAVYLCASSLEWGSAYEQYFGPGTRLTVT.

The chain is built from TRBV9 and TRBJ2-4; the D gene is possibly TRBD2 (6 bases). The CDR3 totals 20 residues. Germline lookup yields CDR1 SGDLS and CDR2 YYNGEE. V dropped 0 bases and J dropped 3 bases, with 25 bases sitting between them. CDR3 nucleotides: TGTGCCAGCAGCGTAGGCAACGGGGGAGACAGAGGTAGTGGCAAAAACATTCAGTACTTC. This codes for CASSVGNGGDRGSGKNIQYF.

The CDR3 is CASSFTGQPYGYTF. CDR3 coding DNA: TGTGCCAGCAGCTTCACCGGACAGCCCTATGGCTACACCTTC. The V and J genes are TRBV7-2 and TRBJ1-2, with a weak D call TRBD1 (6 bases). Germline V lookup: CDR1 SGHTA, CDR2 FQGNSA. V was shortened by 3 bases and J by 4 bases, with 12 bases between the two germline ends. The CDR3 consists of 14 residues.

The chain uses TRBV6-6 and TRBJ1-5; TRBD1 agrees at 7 bases. Germline assignment: CDR1 MNHNY and CDR2 SVGAGI (reference sequence). V shed 6 bases and J 0 bases; nucleotides not matched to a gene: 5. The CDR3 is 15 amino acids. CDR3 loop: CASRSGQVSNQPQHF. CDR3 DNA: TGTGCCAGCAGATCAGGACAGGTTAGCAATCAGCCCCAGCATTTT.

The chain carries TRBV5-4 and TRBJ1-6; no clear D gene. V gave up 0 bases and J gave up 4 bases, with 11 bases separating them. Germline V gene data show CDR1 as SGHNT and CDR2 as YYREEE (reference sequence). The CDR3 runs to 16 residues. The chain's CDR3 is CASSLAGNLYNSPLHF. DNA for the CDR3: TGTGCCAGCAGCTTGGCCGGGAATCTTTATAATTCACCCCTCCACTTT.

This chain connects TRBV9 to TRBJ2-3; 7 bases map to TRBD2. Trimming took 0 bases from V and 5 from J; bases not matched to a gene: 6. Germline V gives CDR1 SGDLS, CDR2 YYNGEE. The CDR3 contains 15 residues. The CDR3 loop is CASSVVPRGEDTQYF. In DNA, the CDR3 is TGTGCCAGCAGCGTAGTCCCTCGGGGGGAAGATACGCAGTATTTT.

This clone was recorded only once. The rearrangement links TRBV4-3 to TRBJ2-1; 10 bases match TRBD2. Germline V gene data show CDR1 as LGHNA and CDR2 as YSLEER. The CDR3 is made up of 15 amino acids. The J segment lost 10 bases and the V segment lost 1 base, leaving 7 bases of the junction unmatched. The CDR3 loop reads CASSQGIAGGQEQFF. Written as DNA, the CDR3 is TGCGCCAGCAGCCAAGGCATAGCGGGGGGTCAAGAGCAGTTCTTC.

V and J are TRBV4-3 and TRBJ1-1; tentatively, D is TRBD1 (5 bases). Deletions cut 0 bases from V and 6 bases from J, with 11 bases between. The germline V gene has CDR1 LGHNA and CDR2 YSLEER. CDR3 size: 14 residues. CDR3 region: CASSQDWGVPEAFF. CDR3 bases: TGCGCCAGCAGCCAAGATTGGGGGGTCCCTGAAGCTTTCTTT.

The J gene is TRBJ2-3, the V gene TRBV29-1; tentatively, D is TRBD2 (6 bases). The CDR3 is made up of 11 amino acids. V was cut by 6 bases and J by 10 bases, with 14 bases left in between. The germline V gene has CDR1 SQVTM and CDR2 ANQGSEA. The CDR3 DNA is TGCAGCGTGAATAGGGACTCGGCGCAGTATTTT. Protein product: CSVNRDSAQYF.

This clone was recorded a few times. V usage is TRBV5-4 and J usage is TRBJ2-3; perhaps TRBD2 as D (5 bases). Germline lookup yields CDR1 SGHNT and CDR2 YYREEE (reference sequence). The length of the CDR3 is 15 residues. The V and J ends lost 0 bases and 3 bases respectively, with 11 bases between them. CDR3 in amino acids: CASSLGYGETDTQYF. The CDR3 DNA reads TGTGCCAGCAGCTTGGGTTATGGGGAGACAGATACGCAGTATTTT.

The chain has TRBV7-9 and TRBJ2-5, with TRBD2 matching 10 bases. Germline CDR1 is SEHNR and CDR2 is FQNEAQ (reference sequence). The trim removed 4 bases at V and 2 bases at J, leaving 7 bases unmatched. The CDR3 contains 16 residues. The CDR3 DNA reads TGTGCCAGCAGCTCTAGCGGGGGAGAATCGCAAGAGACCCAGTACTTC. Translated, it gives CASSSSGGESQETQYF. The full variable domain, its missing parts supplied by reference TRBV7-9 and TRBJ2-5, is DTGVSQNPRHKITKRGQNVTFRCDPISEHNRLYWYRQTLGQGPEFLTYFQNEAQLEKSRLLSDRFSAERPKGSFSTLEIQRTEQGDSAMYLCASSSSGGESQETQYFGPGTRLLVL.

This chain joins TRBV19 and TRBJ2-7; TRBD2 might be the D (5 bases). Germline CDR1 and CDR2: LNHDA and SQIVND (reference sequence). The germline V and J ends were trimmed by 3 bases and 2 bases, with 11 bases remaining between them. The CDR3 spans 14 residues. CDR3 nucleotide sequence: TGTGCCAGTAGTATGAGGAGCGGAACCTACGAGCAGTACTTC. Amino acid sequence: CASSMRSGTYEQYF. The variable domain in full, with the rest retrieved from reference TRBV19 and TRBJ2-7, is DGGITQSPKYLFRKEGQNVTLSCEQNLNHDAMYWYRQDPGQGLRLIYYSQIVNDFQKGDIAEGYSVSREKKESFPLTVTSAQKNPTAFYLCASSMRSGTYEQYFGPGTRLTVT.

The chain is built from TRBV29-1 and TRBJ2-5; 8 bases match TRBD1. V was clipped by 5 bases and J by 5 bases; unmatched bases: 10. Germline CDR1 and CDR2: SQVTM and ANQGSEA. This CDR3 has 14 amino acids. The CDR3 DNA reads as TGCAGCGTTTCCTCGACAGGGGACGTCGAGACCCAGTACTTC. Its translation is CSVSSTGDVETQYF.

As concerns this clone: One junction end disagrees with the germline gene, perhaps due to a read error. V is TRBV7-9 and J is TRBJ1-2; maybe TRBD1 (6 bases). The CDR3 extends over 15 amino acids. Germline V gene data show CDR1 as SEHNR and CDR2 as FQNEAQ (reference sequence). CDR3 DNA: TGTTCCAGCAGCAGCAGGGGAGGGTCTGGATATGGCTACACCTTC. Its protein is CSSSSRGGSGYGYTF.

The CDR3 region is CASSQGGTSGASDTQYF. As DNA, the CDR3 is TGCGCCAGCAGCCAAGGGGGGACTAGCGGGGCCTCAGATACGCAGTATTTT. The chain uses TRBV4-1 and TRBJ2-3; 13 nucleotides match TRBD2. This CDR3 region has 17 residues. Trimming removed 1 base from V and 4 bases from J; junction bases left unmatched: 5. CDR1 and CDR2 (germline): MGHRA, YSYEKL.

A few counts support this clone. V is TRBV1 and J is TRBJ2-1; the table's D gene call, TRBD2, was not cross checked with the DNA. TRBV1 is a pseudogene locus. The CDR3 runs 15 residues. In DNA, the CDR3 is TGCACCAGCAGCCACCCAGCGGGGGGCCCTAATGAGCAGTTCTTC. This gives the protein CTSSHPAGGPNEQFF.

This clone has only a few counts. CDR3 bases: TGTGCCAGCAGCTTCTCAGGGGTGCCTGCCCAGTACTTC. It codes for CASSFSGVPAQYF. The rearrangement joins TRBV5-6 to TRBJ2-5; maybe TRBD1 (6 bases). The CDR3 sequence is 13 residues long. The germline V gene has CDR1 SGHDT and CDR2 YYEEEE. Trimming stripped 2 bases from V and 9 bases from J, with 14 bases between. The variable domain in full, completed from reference TRBV5-6 and TRBJ2-5, reads DAGVTQSPTHLIKTRGQQVTLRCSPKSGHDTVSWYQQALGQGPQFIFQYYEEEERQRGNFPDRFSGHQFPNYSSELNVNALLLGDSALYLCASSFSGVPAQYFGPGTRLLVL.

The chain combines TRBV7-9 with TRBJ2-7; TRBD1 is a possible D gene (6 bases). V was clipped by 1 base and J by 2 bases, with 18 bases between them. From germline, CDR1 is SEHNR and CDR2 FQNEAQ (reference sequence). CDR3 length: 17 residues. In DNA form, the CDR3 reads TGTGCCAGCAGCTTAGGCCCTGGACAGTTCGGAGCCTACGAGCAGTACTTC. It yields the protein CASSLGPGQFGAYEQYF.

The gene calls are TRBV30 and TRBJ1-2, with TRBD1 identical over 7 bases. J was trimmed by 1 base and V by 7 bases; bases with no gene match: 9. Germline values: CDR1 GTSNPN, CDR2 SVGIG (reference sequence). CDR3 length: 14 amino acids. The DNA for the CDR3 is TGTGCCTTCGGGGACAGTGATTTTAACTATGGCTACACCTTC. Amino acids: CAFGDSDFNYGYTF.

The table lists this clone with a few counts. The chain is built from TRBV19 and TRBJ1-2, with 7 bases identical to TRBD1. Trimming took 5 bases from V and 2 from J; bases not matched to a gene: 8. The germline V gene encodes CDR1 LNHDA and CDR2 SQIVND (reference sequence). The CDR3 spans 15 residues. CDR3: CASSPRDSTNYGYTF. The DNA of the CDR3 is TGTGCCAGTAGTCCCCGGGACAGCACGAACTATGGCTACACCTTC.

In nucleotides, the CDR3 is TGTGCCAGCAGCCCTCGGGAGCAGTACTTC. This sequence encodes CASSPREQYF. The chain recombines TRBV7-9 with TRBJ2-7, with unresolved D. Germline CDR1 is SEHNR and CDR2 is FQNEAQ (reference sequence). The CDR3 length is 10 residues. Trimming cost V 5 bases and J 7 bases, with 6 bases left between them.

CDR3 nucleotides: TGTGCCACCATTAGGGGGCGCGGGTCCTACGAGCAGTACTTC. This sequence encodes CATIRGRGSYEQYF. This sequence joins TRBV28 and TRBJ2-7, with 7 bases that match TRBD1. CDR3 length: 14 amino acids. Germline loops: CDR1 MDHEN, CDR2 SYDVKM. The J segment lost 1 base and the V segment lost 10 bases, leaving 10 bases of the junction unmatched.